Presented here are 25 T cell receptor beta chains from one specimen sequenced in a study of PD-1 blockade in mismatch repair-deficient tumors. The protocol was immunoSEQ multiplex PCR, while the TCRdb copy is restricted to in-frame clones and leaves out a portion. The sample lists approximately 100,000 clones; 82% were seen once. Source: peripheral blood, taken roughly 35 weeks after starting pembrolizumab. Every receptor here comes from an adult with mismatch repair-deficient cancer.

The rearrangement joins TRBV7-9 to TRBJ2-1; D not certain. CDR1 and CDR2 (germline): SEHNR, FQNEAQ (reference sequence). V gave up 3 bases and J gave up 8 bases, with 5 bases separating them. The CDR3 is made up of 11 amino acids. CDR3 residues: CASSFKDEQFF. CDR3 in DNA: TGTGCCAGCAGCTTTAAGGATGAGCAGTTCTTC.

The V and J genes are TRBV7-3 and TRBJ2-2, with 15 bases matching TRBD2. Germline V CDR1 and CDR2: SGHTA, FQGTGA. The CDR3 runs to 18 residues. With 5 bases clipped from V and 1 base from J, the junction kept 5 bases outside the gene matches. In DNA, the CDR3 is TGTGCCAGCAGCCTGCGGACTAGCGGGAGGGGGAACACCGGGGAGCTGTTTTTT. It translates to CASSLRTSGRGNTGELFF.

The chain carries TRBV19 and TRBJ2-1; D uncertain. Germline loops: CDR1 LNHDA, CDR2 SQIVND (reference sequence). Trimming pared 0 bases from V and 2 bases from J, leaving 8 bases between. The CDR3 spans 15 residues. This CDR3 is CASSIDNFPYNEQFF. In DNA, the CDR3 is TGTGCCAGTAGTATAGATAACTTCCCCTACAATGAGCAGTTCTTC.

The rearrangement links TRBV5-4 to TRBJ2-5, with no clear D. This CDR3 has 14 amino acids. CDR1 is SGHNT and CDR2 is YYREEE in the germline V gene (reference sequence). The V end lost 0 bases, the J end lost 2 bases, and 8 bases lay between the germline ends. The chain's CDR3 is CASSLEGGQETQYF. The CDR3 DNA reads TGTGCCAGCAGCTTGGAGGGTGGACAAGAGACCCAGTACTTC. The variable domain in full, completed from reference TRBV5-4 and TRBJ2-5, reads ETGVTQSPTHLIKTRGQQVTLRCSSQSGHNTVSWYQQALGQGPQFIFQYYREEENGRGNFPPRFSGLQFPNYSSELNVNALELDDSALYLCASSLEGGQETQYFGPGTRLLVL.

The rearrangement joins TRBV28 to TRBJ2-1, with D possibly being TRBD1 or TRBD2 (5 bases each). Germline V gene sequence: CDR1 MDHEN, CDR2 SYDVKM. CDR3 size: 15 residues. The ends were cut back, 5 bases at V and 2 bases at J, with 13 bases in the middle. The CDR3 reads CASSGLGATYNEQFF. CDR3 DNA: TGTGCCAGCAGTGGGCTCGGGGCCACCTACAATGAGCAGTTCTTC.

This CDR3 is CASSSTGQKNQPQHF. CDR3 sequence (DNA): TGCGCCAGCAGCTCTACGGGACAGAAAAATCAGCCCCAGCATTTT. The chain links TRBV5-1 to TRBJ1-5; TRBD1 matches at 7 bases. The CDR3 consists of 15 residues. The V segment lost 3 bases and the J segment 4 bases; nucleotides outside the gene matches: 7. The germline V gene encodes CDR1 SGHRS and CDR2 YFSETQ.

The gene calls are TRBV6-5 and TRBJ2-1, with 8 bases matching TRBD2. Germline CDR1 is MNHEY and CDR2 is SVGAGI. V dropped 4 bases and J dropped 8; count of bases not matched to a gene: 7. The length of the CDR3 is 14 residues. CDR3 bases: TGTGCCAGCAGTTCCAGCGGGAGTTTCGATGAGCAGTTCTTC. The encoded protein is CASSSSGSFDEQFF.

The chain is built from TRBV30 and TRBJ2-1; 14 nucleotides agree with TRBD2. V was pared by 4 bases and J by 7 bases, with 12 bases of the junction left unmatched. This CDR3 region has 17 residues. Germline CDR1 is GTSNPN and CDR2 is SVGIG (reference sequence). The CDR3 region is CAWTNRTGTSGSNEQFF. CDR3 bases: TGTGCCTGGACGAACCGGACCGGGACTAGCGGGAGTAATGAGCAGTTCTTC. Full variable domain (missing parts from reference TRBV30 and TRBJ2-1): SQTIHQWPATLVQPVGSPLSLECTVEGTSNPNLYWYRQAAGRGLQLLFYSVGIGQISSEVPQNLSASRPQDRQFILSSKKLLLSDSGFYLCAWTNRTGTSGSNEQFFGPGTRLTVL.

The chain combines TRBV27 with TRBJ2-5; the match to TRBD1 covers 7 bases. Germline CDR1 is MNHEY and CDR2 is SMNVEV (reference sequence). The CDR3 has 13 amino acids. Losses at the gene ends were 2 bases for V and 7 bases for J; bases not matched to a gene: 4. CDR3 region: CASSLRGGWTQYF. In nucleotides, the CDR3 is TGTGCCAGCAGTTTAAGAGGGGGCTGGACCCAGTACTTC.

This chain uses TRBV30 with TRBJ2-5; 10 bases map to TRBD2. The CDR3 has 17 amino acids. V dropped 0 bases and J dropped 4; count of bases not matched to a gene: 11. Germline V gene data show CDR1 as GTSNPN and CDR2 as SVGIG (reference sequence). CDR3 DNA sequence: TGTGCCTGGAGTGTTGGGCCCCTAGCGGGAGATCTAGAGACCCAGTACTTC. It codes for CAWSVGPLAGDLETQYF. The full variable domain, in which reference TRBV30 and TRBJ2-5 provide the parts outside the CDR3, is SQTIHQWPATLVQPVGSPLSLECTVEGTSNPNLYWYRQAAGRGLQLLFYSVGIGQISSEVPQNLSASRPQDRQFILSSKKLLLSDSGFYLCAWSVGPLAGDLETQYFGPGTRLLVL.

J is TRBJ2-5 and V is TRBV6-1; 9 bases line up with TRBD2. V lost 2 bases and J lost 2; bases outside the gene matches: 9. This CDR3 is 17 amino acids long. From germline, CDR1 is MNHNS and CDR2 SASEGT. The CDR3 coding sequence is TGTGCCAGCAGTGAAAATCTTGCTAGCGGGAAACAAGAGACCCAGTACTTC. Amino acid sequence: CASSENLASGKQETQYF.

This clone has a handful of counts. V is TRBV21-1 and J is TRBJ1-2. TRBV21-1 represents a pseudogene. This CDR3 contains 17 residues. CDR3 nucleotide sequence: TGTGCCAGCACCAATTTAGGACGACACCTAGATATCTATGGCTACACCTTC. It yields the protein CASTNLGRHLDIYGYTF.

V is TRBV27 and J is TRBJ2-7; TRBD1 matches 8 bases. This CDR3 region has 13 residues. V gave up 3 bases and J gave up 3 bases; unmatched junction bases: 1. Looked up from germline, CDR1 is MNHEY and CDR2 is SMNVEV (reference sequence). As DNA, the CDR3 is TGTGCCAGCAGTTTGGACAGGGACTACGAGCAGTACTTC. Translating it yields CASSLDRDYEQYF.

This rearrangement joins TRBV11-3 to TRBJ2-7; D is uncertain. CDR3 size: 15 residues. The V end lost 0 bases, the J end lost 1 base, and 10 bases lay between the germline ends. Germline-derived CDR1 and CDR2 are SGHNT and YENEEA. Here the CDR3 DNA reads TGTGCCAGCAGCTTAGAGGGGTTCCCTTCCTACGAGCAGTACTTC. It yields the protein CASSLEGFPSYEQYF.

J is TRBJ2-3 and V is TRBV27, with TRBD2 matching 13 bases. Germline CDR1 is MNHEY and CDR2 is SMNVEV (reference sequence). This CDR3 spans 17 amino acids. Trimming cost V 5 bases and J 6 bases; bases outside gene matches: 11. The chain's CDR3 is CASSPLEKLAGGDTQYF. The CDR3 bases are TGTGCCAGCAGTCCTCTAGAGAAACTAGCGGGAGGGGATACGCAGTATTTT.

The chain links TRBV7-3 to TRBJ2-1; D is possibly TRBD2 (6 bases). This CDR3 region has 14 residues. V lost 2 bases and J 5 bases, leaving 10 bases between the germline ends. Looked up from germline, CDR1 is SGHTA and CDR2 is FQGTGA. The CDR3 sequence is CASSLEGGHNEQFF. The DNA of the CDR3 is TGTGCCAGCAGCTTAGAGGGAGGCCACAATGAGCAGTTCTTC.

The gene calls are TRBV5-1 and TRBJ2-6, with D unclear. The CDR3 runs to 15 residues. Germline V CDR1 and CDR2: SGHRS, YFSETQ. V was clipped by 4 bases and J by 0 bases, with 8 bases between them. The CDR3 bases are TGCGCCAGCAGCGGGTGGCACTCTGGGGCCAACGTCCTGACTTTC. The encoded protein is CASSGWHSGANVLTF.

The V call is TRBV5-4, the J call TRBJ2-2; 10 bases map to TRBD1. The ends lost 1 base at V and 6 bases at J; junction bases unmatched: 3. CDR3 size: 15 residues. Germline V CDR1 and CDR2: SGHNT, YYREEE (reference sequence). The DNA of the CDR3 is TGTGCCAGCAGCTTGCGGGACAGGGGCCCCGGGGAGCTGTTTTTT. This encodes CASSLRDRGPGELFF.

The rearrangement joins TRBV5-1 to TRBJ1-3; D remains ambiguous. The CDR3 extends over 14 amino acids. Germline-derived CDR1 and CDR2 are SGHRS and YFSETQ. Trimming took 3 bases from V and 4 from J, leaving 11 bases between them. DNA of the CDR3: TGCGCCAGCAGCTCAGACCCCGGCGGAAACACCATATATTTT. Encoded protein: CASSSDPGGNTIYF. The full variable domain, rest sourced from reference TRBV5-1 and TRBJ1-3, is KAGVTQTPRYLIKTRGQQVTLSCSPISGHRSVSWYQQTPGQGLQFLFEYFSETQRNKGNFPGRFSGRQFSNSRSEMNVSTLELGDSALYLCASSSDPGGNTIYFGEGSWLTVV.

This sequence joins TRBV13 and TRBJ2-2, with 7 bases that match TRBD2. The germline CDR1 and CDR2 sequences are PRHDT and FYEKMQ (reference sequence). J was trimmed by 1 base and V by 2 bases; bases with no gene match: 7. This CDR3 has 17 residues. In DNA form, the CDR3 reads TGTGCCAGCAGCTTAAGGCTAGCGGAGGTGAACACCGGGGAGCTGTTTTTT. It specifies CASSLRLAEVNTGELFF.

V is TRBV6-5 and J is TRBJ1-2, with D perhaps matching TRBD1 (5 bases). Trimming removed 6 bases at V and 7 bases at J, with 15 bases between. The CDR3 consists of 13 residues. CDR1 is MNHEY, CDR2 SVGAGI, per germline. CDR3 DNA sequence: TGTGCCAGCAGCAACGCAGGGACGGTTGGCTACACCTTC. This gives the protein CASSNAGTVGYTF.

In DNA form, the CDR3 reads TGTGCCAGCGGATCGGGACTAGCGGGATTTGAGCAGTTCTTC. This gives the protein CASGSGLAGFEQFF. The V and J genes are TRBV6-5 and TRBJ2-1, with 13 positions matching TRBD2. The germline V gene has CDR1 MNHEY and CDR2 SVGAGI. Unmatched junction bases numbered 7, after V lost 8 bases and J lost 9 bases. The length of the CDR3 is 14 residues.

This sequence joins TRBV5-4 and TRBJ1-4; perhaps TRBD1 as D (6 bases). The germline CDR1 and CDR2 sequences are SGHNT and YYREEE (reference sequence). There are 13 residues in the CDR3. Deletions cut 7 bases from V and 4 bases from J, with 11 bases between. CDR3: CASRTGNNEKLFF. CDR3 coding DNA: TGTGCCAGCCGTACAGGGAATAATGAAAAACTGTTTTTT.

The chain combines TRBV6-5 with TRBJ2-7, with D possibly matching TRBD2 (5 bases). CDR1 and CDR2 (germline): MNHEY, SVGAGI. The CDR3 is 16 amino acids. Trimming took off 2 bases at V and 7 bases at J, with 21 bases between the two ends. The CDR3 DNA follows: TGTGCCAGCAGTTACACCGGGAACTCGCCTGAAGAGGAGCAGTACTTC. This translates into CASSYTGNSPEEEQYF.

This chain joins TRBV27 and TRBJ1-1; D is unclear. Germline lookup yields CDR1 MNHEY and CDR2 SMNVEV (reference sequence). The CDR3 extends over 14 amino acids. The V gene lost 2 bases and the J gene lost 0 bases, with 7 bases spanning the gap. This CDR3 is CASSLTEMNTEAFF. CDR3 DNA: TGTGCCAGCAGTTTAACCGAAATGAACACTGAAGCTTTCTTT.